This T cell receptor (beta chain) was identified in a study of blood T cell repertoires in COVID-19. Here immunoSEQ multiplex PCR was the method, and the copy in TCRdb shows in-frame clones only, minus some. Of 200,000 or so clones in the sample, about 80% were seen once. This TCR was sampled from a woman aged 60-70 years with acute or convalescent COVID-19. The source material was peripheral blood.

The CDR3 loop reads CASGLLGKEGLQETQYF. CDR3 DNA sequence: TGTGCTAGTGGTTTGTTAGGAAAGGAGGGGCTCCAAGAGACCCAGTACTTC. The chain has TRBV12-5 and TRBJ2-5, with D possibly matching TRBD2 (6 bases). V was cut by 2 bases and J by 1 base, with 17 bases left in between. CDR3 length: 17 amino acids. The germline gives CDR1 LGHNT, CDR2 FRNRAP.